In this sample, the clone carrying this T cell receptor beta chain turned up many times. The antigen is undetermined. This sample was included in a study of T cells in Graves' hyperthyroidism and ophthalmopathy. RNA transcripts provided the source from which TCR beta CDR3 regions were amplified. First-round RT-PCR with HTBI primers amplified the TCR CDR3 region. In TCRdb, the multiplex PCR reads were re-called with MiXCR into one record per CDR3 protein. This repertoire shows hundreds of thousands of distinct CDR3 sequences, 14% found once; its top ten account for about 12%. Whole-study findings and limits: In simple terms, a model built on 13 V-J features told ophthalmopathy apart from stable hyperthyroidism.

This CDR3 region has 15 residues. V lost 6 bases and J lost 1, with 15 bases in between. Germline V gene lookup returns CDR1 SGHAT and CDR2 FQNNGV. Sample: blood. The sequence was collected from a woman aged 45-59 years with Graves' ophthalmopathy. The chain links TRBV11-2 to TRBJ2-5; possible D gene TRBD2, 6 bases. This chain's CDR3 is CASSFSGSPQETQYF. The DNA of the CDR3 is TGTGCCAGCAGTTTTAGCGGCAGTCCCCAAGAGACCCAGTACTTC.